The rows below give T cell receptor beta chains drawn from one sample of a study of STAT5B mutations in CD4+ large granular lymphocyte leukemia. Here immunoSEQ multiplex PCR was the method, and the copy in TCRdb shows in-frame clones only, minus some. The sample shows more than 25,000 clones, around 80% of them seen only once. Source material: CD4+ T cells from blood buffy coats. The receptors come from a human donor in good health. The CDR3 runs from the conserved cysteine through the conserved F or W. Each record gives: D gene, J gene, clone size, CDR3 length, V gene, CDR3 DNA, CDR3 protein. D genes are given only for firm matches. For some rows the clone size is stated as once, few or many, or as a class when expanded; others skip it.

D gene: NA
J gene: TRBJ2-2
clone size: once
CDR3 length: 15
V gene: TRBV5-1
CDR3 DNA: TGCGCCAGCAGCTCGACCGGGGATCCCACCGGGGAGCTGTTTTTT
CDR3 protein: CASSSTGDPTGELFF

D gene: NA
J gene: TRBJ1-1
clone size: NA
CDR3 length: 13
V gene: TRBV7-7
CDR3 DNA: TGTGCCAGCAGCCGACAGTTGAACACTGAAGCTTTCTTT
CDR3 protein: CASSRQLNTEAFF

D gene: NA
J gene: TRBJ1-4
clone size: NA
CDR3 length: 11
V gene: TRBV6-6
CDR3 DNA: TGTGCCAGCAGTCCACGTGAAAAACTGTTTTTT
CDR3 protein: CASSPREKLFF

D gene: NA
J gene: TRBJ1-1
clone size: NA
CDR3 length: 13
V gene: TRBV27
CDR3 DNA: TGTGCCAGCAGTTTATTGGGGAGCACTGAAGTTTTCTTT
CDR3 protein: CASSLLGSTEVFF

D gene: NA
J gene: TRBJ2-3
clone size: NA
CDR3 length: 11
V gene: TRBV5-4
CDR3 DNA: TGTGCCAGCAGCTACACAGATACGCAGTATTTT
CDR3 protein: CASSYTDTQYF

D gene: NA
J gene: TRBJ1-1
clone size: NA
CDR3 length: 13
V gene: TRBV11-2
CDR3 DNA: TGTGCCAGCAGCCCGCATTACAACACTGAAGCTTTCTTT
CDR3 protein: CASSPHYNTEAFF

D gene: TRBD1
J gene: TRBJ1-1
clone size: once
CDR3 length: 14
V gene: TRBV5-4
CDR3 DNA: TGTGCCAGCAGCTCCACAGGGGGGGGCACTGAAGCTTTCTTT
CDR3 protein: CASSSTGGGTEAFF

D gene: NA
J gene: TRBJ1-1
clone size: NA
CDR3 length: 19
V gene: TRBV27
CDR3 DNA: TGTGCCAGCAGTTTATTCTCCCTAGAAGGACGACTTACGAACACTGAAGCTTTCTTT
CDR3 protein: CASSLFSLEGRLTNTEAFF

D gene: TRBD1
J gene: TRBJ1-5
clone size: NA
CDR3 length: 15
V gene: TRBV5-6
CDR3 DNA: TGTGCCAGCAGCATCGACAGGGGGCGAGGACAGCCCCAGCATTTT
CDR3 protein: CASSIDRGRGQPQHF

D gene: NA
J gene: TRBJ2-4
clone size: NA
CDR3 length: 14
V gene: TRBV5-6
CDR3 DNA: TGTGCCAGCAGCAACAGGGCTACAAAAAACATTCAGTACTTC
CDR3 protein: CASSNRATKNIQYF

D gene: NA
J gene: TRBJ1-2
clone size: NA
CDR3 length: 15
V gene: TRBV7-2
CDR3 DNA: TGTGCCAGCAGCCACAAAGCTGGTACTAACTATGGCTACACCTTC
CDR3 protein: CASSHKAGTNYGYTF

D gene: NA
J gene: TRBJ1-1
clone size: few
CDR3 length: 11
V gene: TRBV7-9
CDR3 DNA: TGTGCCAGCAGCTTAGACGCTGAAGCTTTCTTT
CDR3 protein: CASSLDAEAFF

D gene: TRBD2
J gene: TRBJ2-2
clone size: NA
CDR3 length: 14
V gene: TRBV7-2
CDR3 DNA: TGTGCCAGCAGACTAGCGGGGGGCGGCGGGGAGCTGTTTTTT
CDR3 protein: CASRLAGGGGELFF

D gene: NA
J gene: TRBJ1-4
clone size: NA
CDR3 length: 15
V gene: TRBV6-6
CDR3 DNA: TGTGCCAGCAGTTACCCAGAACGGGGAGGAGAAAAACTGTTTTTT
CDR3 protein: CASSYPERGGEKLFF

D gene: TRBD1
J gene: TRBJ1-1
clone size: few
CDR3 length: 14
V gene: TRBV6-5
CDR3 DNA: TGTGCCAGCATGGCCGACAGGGCGAACACTGAAGCTTTCTTT
CDR3 protein: CASMADRANTEAFF

D gene: TRBD1
J gene: TRBJ1-1
clone size: NA
CDR3 length: 16
V gene: TRBV11-2
CDR3 DNA: TGTGCCAGCAGCTTAGAGGGCAGGGGGAGGAACACTGAAGCTTTCTTT
CDR3 protein: CASSLEGRGRNTEAFF

D gene: TRBD2
J gene: TRBJ2-5
clone size: NA
CDR3 length: 18
V gene: TRBV4-2
CDR3 DNA: TGTGCCAGCAGCCAAGAAGGGGAGCGCGGGGGGAAAGACGAGACCCAGTACTTC
CDR3 protein: CASSQEGERGGKDETQYF

D gene: NA
J gene: TRBJ2-3
clone size: NA
CDR3 length: 17
V gene: TRBV18
CDR3 DNA: TGTGCCAGCTCACCACCGTCTTCCAGGGTTGGCGCAGATACGCAGTATTTT
CDR3 protein: CASSPPSSRVGADTQYF

D gene: NA
J gene: TRBJ2-1
clone size: NA
CDR3 length: 15
V gene: TRBV11-2
CDR3 DNA: TGTGCCAGCAGCTTAGATCGCGTCGGCGGCAATGAGCAGTTCTTC
CDR3 protein: CASSLDRVGGNEQFF

D gene: TRBD2
J gene: TRBJ2-7
clone size: few
CDR3 length: 13
V gene: TRBV10-2
CDR3 DNA: TGCGCCAGTAGCGGGGGGAGGGCCTACGAGCAGTACTTC
CDR3 protein: CASSGGRAYEQYF

D gene: NA
J gene: TRBJ2-5
clone size: NA
CDR3 length: 15
V gene: TRBV9
CDR3 DNA: TGTGCCAGCAGCGTAGGGGAGGCTAATCAAGAGACCCAGTACTTC
CDR3 protein: CASSVGEANQETQYF

D gene: NA
J gene: TRBJ1-6
clone size: once
CDR3 length: 17
V gene: TRBV12-2
CDR3 DNA: TGTGCAAGTCGCCCCCGGTCCACGACAGGGTATAATTCACCCCTCCACTTT
CDR3 protein: CASRPRSTTGYNSPLHF

D gene: NA
J gene: TRBJ1-1
clone size: few
CDR3 length: 13
V gene: TRBV4-3
CDR3 DNA: TGCGCCAGCAGCCAAAGGCTGGAGTCTGAAGCTTTCTTT
CDR3 protein: CASSQRLESEAFF

D gene: TRBD1
J gene: TRBJ1-3
clone size: once
CDR3 length: 15
V gene: TRBV7-9
CDR3 DNA: TGTGCCAGCAGCCAGGGGGACGATTCCGGAAACACCATATATTTT
CDR3 protein: CASSQGDDSGNTIYF

D gene: NA
J gene: TRBJ2-2
clone size: NA
CDR3 length: 18
V gene: TRBV5-1
CDR3 DNA: TGCGCCAGCAGCTTGGCCTACGAAGGGGGGCTCTCCGGCGGGGAGCTGTTTTTT
CDR3 protein: CASSLAYEGGLSGGELFF

D gene: TRBD1
J gene: TRBJ2-2
clone size: NA
CDR3 length: 15
V gene: TRBV15
CDR3 DNA: TGTGCCACCAGCAGAGAACAGGGGGCTAGGGGGGAGCTGTTTTTT
CDR3 protein: CATSREQGARGELFF